A selection of T cell receptor beta chains follows, all from one sample in a study of beta chain features in type 1 diabetes. Only in-frame clones appear in the TCRdb table, and some are missing; sequencing was by immunoSEQ multiplex PCR. The table has under 850,000 clones, around 15% seen once. Material: naive CD4+ T cells from blood. The receptors were sampled from a man younger than 35 with type 1 diabetes. Each CDR3 is given with its conserved first and last residue. Fields, in order: clone size, D gene, V gene, J gene, CDR3 DNA, CDR3 protein. D genes are given only for firm matches. The listing skips clone size in some rows; elsewhere it reads once, few, many or a size class.

-	TRBD1	TRBV9	TRBJ2-7	TGTGCCAGCAGCGTAGGTGGGACAGGGGGGTCCTACGAGCAGTACTTC	CASSVGGTGGSYEQYF
few	-	TRBV2	TRBJ1-2	TGTGCCAGCAGTGGACAGGCTAACTATGGCTACACCTTC	CASSGQANYGYTF
-	TRBD2	TRBV15	TRBJ2-5	TGTGCCACCAGCAGCCGACTAGCGGGGGGGCGGAGAGAGACCCAGTACTTC	CATSSRLAGGRRETQYF
few	TRBD1	TRBV11-2	TRBJ1-2	TGTGCCAGCGGACAGGATTATGGCTACACCTTC	CASGQDYGYTF
few	-	TRBV11-1	TRBJ2-7	TGTGCCAGCAGCTCTCGGACAGACTACGAGCAGTACTTC	CASSSRTDYEQYF
-	TRBD1	TRBV5-6	TRBJ1-2	TGTGCCAGCACCAAGGACAGGGAAGCCTATGGCTACACCTTC	CASTKDREAYGYTF
few	-	TRBV30	TRBJ1-6	TGTGCCTGGAGTCCGAATCCCGCGTCACCCCTCCACTTT	CAWSPNPASPLHF
few	TRBD1	TRBV18	TRBJ1-5	TGTGCCAGCTCACCACCGATGGGACAGGGTAGCAATCAGCCCCAGCATTTT	CASSPPMGQGSNQPQHF
few	TRBD1	TRBV2	TRBJ2-6	TGTGCCAGCAGTGTTAGACAGGGGAATTACTCTGGGGCCAACGTCCTGACTTTC	CASSVRQGNYSGANVLTF
-	-	TRBV28	TRBJ2-1	TGTGCCAGCAGTCGGCTCCCGAGCTCCTACAATGAGCAGTTCTTC	CASSRLPSSYNEQFF
-	-	TRBV28	TRBJ1-1	TGTGCAATCTTGGGGAACACTGAAGCTTTCTTT	CAILGNTEAFF
-	TRBD1	TRBV10-3	TRBJ1-4	TGTGCCATCAGCGGACAGGGGGACGCAACTAATGAAAAACTGTTTTTT	CAISGQGDATNEKLFF
-	-	TRBV6-1	TRBJ1-2	TGTGCCAGCGGGGCCCGACGGAGTTATGGCTACACCTTC	CASGARRSYGYTF
-	-	TRBV6-5	TRBJ2-1	TGTGCCAGCAGGCCCGGGACTTCTTCCTACAATGAGCAGTTCTTC	CASRPGTSSYNEQFF
-	-	TRBV5-4	TRBJ2-5	TGTGCCAGCAGCCCCGGGGGCCAAGAGACCCAGTACTTC	CASSPGGQETQYF
-	-	TRBV2	TRBJ2-4	TGTGCCAGCAGCCTACAGTTAGCCAAAAACATTCAGTACTTC	CASSLQLAKNIQYF
few	-	TRBV23-1	TRBJ2-5	TGCGCGCCAGCAGTCATCCCCAGCCCCAGAGAGACCCAGTACTTC	CAPAVIPSPRETQYF
-	TRBD1	TRBV6-5	TRBJ2-3	TGTGCCAGCAGCAACAGGGGGGGCACAGATACGCAGTATTTT	CASSNRGGTDTQYF
-	-	TRBV6-5	TRBJ2-7	TGTGCCAGCAGTTACCAAGGGGTCTACGAGCAGTACTTC	CASSYQGVYEQYF
-	-	TRBV5-6	TRBJ1-4	TGTGCCAGCAGCCAACAGCACTATAATGAAAAACTGTTTTTT	CASSQQHYNEKLFF
-	TRBD1	TRBV18	TRBJ2-5	TGTGCCAGCTCATCGACAGGGAGCCAAGAGACCCAGTACTTC	CASSSTGSQETQYF
few	-	TRBV5-4	TRBJ2-3	TGTGCCAGCAGCCCCGGGGAGTACACAGATACGCAGTATTTT	CASSPGEYTDTQYF
-	TRBD1	TRBV7-3	TRBJ2-3	TGTGCCAGCAGCACCACCTTGACAGGGTCGTCGGATACGCAGTATTTT	CASSTTLTGSSDTQYF
few	-	TRBV27	TRBJ2-7	TGTGCCAGCAGTTCGACAGGATTTACCTACGAGCAGTACTTC	CASSSTGFTYEQYF
few	TRBD1	TRBV30	TRBJ1-3	TGTGCCTGGAGCCAGGGACAGACTGGAAACACCATATATTTT	CAWSQGQTGNTIYF
few	-	TRBV2	TRBJ2-1	TGTGCCAGCAGTGATGGAGGGCTAGGGGATGAGCAGTTCTTC	CASSDGGLGDEQFF
few	-	TRBV2	TRBJ2-7	TGTGCCAGCAGTGGCCTACTTTCGGCCTACGAGCAGTACTTC	CASSGLLSAYEQYF
-	-	TRBV21-1	TRBJ1-6	TGTGCCAGCAGCAAACAGGCCGTCAACTTT	CASSKQAVNF
-	-	TRBV5-6	TRBJ1-1	TGTGCCAGCAGCTTGTTAAGGACTGAAGCTTTCTTT	CASSLLRTEAFF
-	-	TRBV7-2	TRBJ2-1	TGTGCCAGCAGCTTAGCCCGGACAGAGCTAGCGGTCGCCTACAATGAGCAGTTCTTC	CASSLARTELAVAYNEQFF
-	-	TRBV6-5	TRBJ1-1	TGTGCCAGCAGTTACTCTTACAGGGTGAACACTGAAGCTTTCTTT	CASSYSYRVNTEAFF
-	-	TRBV27	TRBJ2-3	TGTGCCAGCAGTCCCGGAAGGGGGGGTAACACAGATACGCAGTATTTT	CASSPGRGGNTDTQYF
-	-	TRBV27	TRBJ2-2	TGTGCCAGCAGTTTCAGGGCGTATTACACCGGGGAGCTGTTTTTT	CASSFRAYYTGELFF
-	-	TRBV2	TRBJ2-5	TGTGCCAGCAAGACTAGTTCGCAAGAGACCCAGTACTTC	CASKTSSQETQYF
-	TRBD1	TRBV30	TRBJ1-6	TGTGCCTGGATCGCCGGGACAGGGGATCCCTATAATTCACCCCTCCACTTT	CAWIAGTGDPYNSPLHF
-	TRBD1	TRBV7-2	TRBJ1-4	TGTGCCAGCAGCTTAGTGGGTCCGGGACAGGGAGAAAAACTGTTTTTT	CASSLVGPGQGEKLFF
few	-	TRBV28	TRBJ1-5	TGTGCCACCTACGGGGCGGGGAGTAATCAGCCCCAGCATTTT	CATYGAGSNQPQHF